Listed below are T cell receptor beta chains from one sample, sequenced in a study of T cell responses to AZD1222 COVID-19 vaccine. Produced via immunoSEQ multiplex PCR; TCRdb's table is partial and in-frame only. Of approximately 190,000 clones in the sample, roughly 88% were seen once. The sequencing here drew on peripheral blood, taken on day 0 of AZD1222 vaccination. The receptor source for this set is an adult in good health. CDR3s include the opening cysteine and the closing phenylalanine or tryptophan. The D gene is left open where the match is weak. Clone size, where shown, is once, few, many, or a class for clones that have expanded.

TRBV19	NA	TRBD1	TRBJ1-1	TGTGCCAGTAACAGGGGGCTGAACACTGAAGCTTTCTTT	CASNRGLNTEAFF
TRBV9	once	TRBD2	TRBJ2-3	TGTGCCAGCAGCCTACTAGCGGGAGTGACGGATACGCAGTATTTT	CASSLLAGVTDTQYF
TRBV19	NA	NA	TRBJ2-7	TGTGCCAGTAGTATTTATGGGCAGCCCACATACGAGCAGTACTTC	CASSIYGQPTYEQYF
TRBV27	once	TRBD1	TRBJ2-2	TGTGCCAGTCAGAGACAGGGCCCCGCCGGGGAGCTGTTTTTT	CASQRQGPAGELFF
TRBV28	NA	NA	TRBJ1-2	TGTGCCAGCAGTTTATCGGGGGCGCGCTATGGCTACACCTTC	CASSLSGARYGYTF
TRBV6-5	NA	NA	TRBJ2-5	TGTGCCAGCAGTTCCTCCAGGGTGAAAGAGACCCAGTACTTC	CASSSSRVKETQYF
TRBV7-9	NA	NA	TRBJ1-5	TGTGCCAGCAGCTTCAGGGATAGCAATCAGCCCCAGCATTTT	CASSFRDSNQPQHF
TRBV3-1/TRBV3-2	NA	NA	TRBJ2-2	TGTGCCAGCAGCTACCGGGGCGCGGGGACCGGGGAGCTGTTTTTT	CASSYRGAGTGELFF
TRBV7-6	NA	NA	TRBJ2-7	TGTGCCAGCAGCAAAAACCGCCCGAACAGGGAGACCCCCTACGAGCAGTACTTC	CASSKNRPNRETPYEQYF
TRBV9	once	NA	TRBJ2-3	TGTGCCAGCAGCGTAGTGGGCAGCACAGGCACAGATACGCAGTATTTT	CASSVVGSTGTDTQYF
TRBV24-1	NA	NA	TRBJ2-2	TGTGCCACCAGTGATCAGGGGGGCACCGGGGAGCTGTTTTTT	CATSDQGGTGELFF
TRBV9	NA	TRBD1	TRBJ2-7	TGTGCCAGCAGCGCGTCTCCGGGACAGGGTATCTACGAGCAGTACTTC	CASSASPGQGIYEQYF
TRBV24-1	NA	TRBD2	TRBJ2-5	TGTGCCACCAGTGATTTGGTAGCGGGAGACGAGACCCAGTACTTC	CATSDLVAGDETQYF
TRBV9	NA	TRBD1	TRBJ2-2	TGTGCCAGCGGCCCTCCGACAGGGAGCACCGGGGAGCTGTTTTTT	CASGPPTGSTGELFF
TRBV12-3/TRBV12-4	NA	NA	TRBJ2-5	TGTGCCAGCAGTCCAACAGACCAAGAGACCCAGTACTTC	CASSPTDQETQYF
TRBV4-1	NA	NA	TRBJ2-7	TGCGCCAGCAGCCAAAGTTCAGGCGGCGGAAGTTCCTACGAGCAGTACTTC	CASSQSSGGGSSYEQYF
TRBV9	NA	NA	TRBJ1-5	TGTGCCAGCAGCGTAGATGCAGGGAATCAGCCCCAGCATTTT	CASSVDAGNQPQHF
TRBV12-5	NA	NA	TRBJ2-7	TGTGCTAGTGGAACCCGGACGGCGAAGCAGTACTTC	CASGTRTAKQYF
TRBV5-1	NA	TRBD2	TRBJ2-7	TGCGCCAGCAGCCCAGGGACTAGCGGGAGCAAACCCTACGAGCAGTACTTC	CASSPGTSGSKPYEQYF
TRBV7-2	NA	NA	TRBJ2-2	TGTGCCAGCAGCTTAGCCGGGCGACAAGCCGGGGAGCTGTTTTTT	CASSLAGRQAGELFF
TRBV7-2	NA	NA	TRBJ1-1	TGTGCCAGCAGCTCAGACGCAGGCACTGAAGCTTTCTTT	CASSSDAGTEAFF
TRBV5-5	NA	TRBD2	TRBJ2-1	TGTGCCAGCAGCTTGGTATTGGCGGGAGGGCCGAGCAATGAGCAGTTCTTC	CASSLVLAGGPSNEQFF
TRBV7-9	NA	TRBD2	TRBJ2-5	TGTGCCAGCAGCCGGCCGACTAGCGGGGGACAGACCCAGTACTTC	CASSRPTSGGQTQYF
TRBV3-1/TRBV3-2	NA	TRBD1	TRBJ1-1	TGTGCCAGCAGCCGAAAACGGGACAGCGAGCTTGAAGCTTTCTTT	CASSRKRDSELEAFF
TRBV6-6	once	TRBD1	TRBJ1-1	TGTGCCAGCAGCCCGGGACAGGGCGCAGCTTTCTTT	CASSPGQGAAFF